This T cell receptor beta chain was obtained from a study of CD8 T cells in ankylosing spondylitis. At least ten counts were recorded for this clonotype. Its antigen is unidentified. Findings and limits, study-wide: What appeared characteristic of ankylosing spondylitis blood was a TCR beta motif of fewer than ten highly homologous variants.

Trimming left V 1 base short and J 7 bases short, with 4 bases between. This CDR3 is built from 12 residues. Via MiXCR, TCRdb re-called the 5' RACE reads, giving one row per CDR3 protein. The sample lists about 340,000 distinct CDR3 sequences, 20% seen once, with 10% to 15% in the top ten. The clonotype originates from a male donor with ankylosing spondylitis or in good health (not recorded which). The chain has TRBV12-3 or TRBV12-4 and TRBJ2-2; no clear D gene. The sample consisted of blood, either unsorted or a sorted T cell fraction (not recorded which). CDR3 protein: CASSLGGGELFF. The CDR3, as DNA: TGTGCCAGCAGTTTAGGAGGCGGGGAGCTGTTTTTT.